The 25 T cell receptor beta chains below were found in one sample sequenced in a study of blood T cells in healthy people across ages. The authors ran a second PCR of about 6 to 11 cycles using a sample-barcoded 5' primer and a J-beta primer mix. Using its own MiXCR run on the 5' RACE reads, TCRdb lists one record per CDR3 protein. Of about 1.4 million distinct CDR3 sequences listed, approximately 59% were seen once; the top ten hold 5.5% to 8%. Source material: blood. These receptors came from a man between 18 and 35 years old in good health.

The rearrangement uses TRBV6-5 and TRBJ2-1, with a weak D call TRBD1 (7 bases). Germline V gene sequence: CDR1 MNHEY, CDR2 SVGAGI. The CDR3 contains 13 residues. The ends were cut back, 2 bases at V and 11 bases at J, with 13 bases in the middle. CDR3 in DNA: TGTGCCAGCAGTTACGGAGGGGGCAGGAAGCAGTTCTTC. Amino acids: CASSYGGGRKQFF.

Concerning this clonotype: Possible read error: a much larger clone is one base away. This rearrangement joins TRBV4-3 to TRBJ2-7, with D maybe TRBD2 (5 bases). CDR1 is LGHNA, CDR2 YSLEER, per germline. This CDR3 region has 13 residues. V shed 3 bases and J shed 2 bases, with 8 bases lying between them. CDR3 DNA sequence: TGCGCCAGCAGCCACGGACTCGCCTACGAGCAGTACTTC. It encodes CASSHGLAYEQYF.

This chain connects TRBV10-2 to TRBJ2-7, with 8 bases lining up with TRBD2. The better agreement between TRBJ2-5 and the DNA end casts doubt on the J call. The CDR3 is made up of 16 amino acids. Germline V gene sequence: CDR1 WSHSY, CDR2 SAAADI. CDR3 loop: CASSESGLALGETQYF. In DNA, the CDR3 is TGCGCCAGCAGTGAGTCAGGACTAGCACTAGGCGAGACCCAGTACTTC.

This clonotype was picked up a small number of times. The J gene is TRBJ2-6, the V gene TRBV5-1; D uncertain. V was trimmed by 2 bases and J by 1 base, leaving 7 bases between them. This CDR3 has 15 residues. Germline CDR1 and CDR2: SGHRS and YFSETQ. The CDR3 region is CASSFSDSGANVLTF. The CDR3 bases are TGCGCCAGCAGCTTTTCGGATTCTGGGGCCAACGTCCTGACTTTC.

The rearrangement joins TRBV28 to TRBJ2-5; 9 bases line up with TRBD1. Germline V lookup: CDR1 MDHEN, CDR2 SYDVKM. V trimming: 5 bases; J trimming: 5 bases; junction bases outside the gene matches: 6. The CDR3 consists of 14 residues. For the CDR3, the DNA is TGTGCCAGCAGTCCCCACAGGGGGCCTGAGACCCAGTACTTC. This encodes CASSPHRGPETQYF.

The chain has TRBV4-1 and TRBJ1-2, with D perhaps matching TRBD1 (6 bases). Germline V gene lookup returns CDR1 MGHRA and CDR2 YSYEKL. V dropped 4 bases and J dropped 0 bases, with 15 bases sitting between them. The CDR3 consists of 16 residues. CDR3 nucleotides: TGCGCCAGCAGCCCAGGAGGAGGGGGGGCTAACTATGGCTACACCTTC. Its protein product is CASSPGGGGANYGYTF.

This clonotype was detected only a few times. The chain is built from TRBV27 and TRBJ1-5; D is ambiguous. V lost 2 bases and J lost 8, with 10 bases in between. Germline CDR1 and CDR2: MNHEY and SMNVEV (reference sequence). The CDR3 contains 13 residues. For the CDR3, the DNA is TGTGCCAGCAGTTTAATGGGCCTTGAGCCCCAGCATTTT. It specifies CASSLMGLEPQHF.

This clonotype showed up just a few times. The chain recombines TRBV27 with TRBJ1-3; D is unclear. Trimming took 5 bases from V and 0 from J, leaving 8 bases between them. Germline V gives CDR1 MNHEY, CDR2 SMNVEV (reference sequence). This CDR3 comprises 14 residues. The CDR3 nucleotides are TGTGCCAGCAGTCCCGTGGGCTCTGGAAACACCATATATTTT. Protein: CASSPVGSGNTIYF.

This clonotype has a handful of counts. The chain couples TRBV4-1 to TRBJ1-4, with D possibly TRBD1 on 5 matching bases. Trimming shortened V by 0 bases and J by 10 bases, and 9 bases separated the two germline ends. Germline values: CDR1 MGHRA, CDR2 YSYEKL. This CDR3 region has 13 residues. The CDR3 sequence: CASSQEGVVKLFF. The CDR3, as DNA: TGCGCCAGCAGCCAAGAGGGGGTGGTAAAACTGTTTTTT.

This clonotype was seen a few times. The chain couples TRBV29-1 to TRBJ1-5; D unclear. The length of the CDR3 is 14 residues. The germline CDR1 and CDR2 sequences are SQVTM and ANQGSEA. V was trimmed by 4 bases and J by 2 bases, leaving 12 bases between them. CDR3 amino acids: CSVAEPPGNQPQHF. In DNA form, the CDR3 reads TGCAGCGTTGCAGAGCCTCCAGGCAATCAGCCCCAGCATTTT. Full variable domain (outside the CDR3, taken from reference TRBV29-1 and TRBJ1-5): SAVISQKPSRDICQRGTSLTIQCQVDSQVTMMFWYRQQPGQSLTLIATANQGSEATYESGFVIDKFPISRPNLTFSTLTVSNMSPEDSSIYLCSVAEPPGNQPQHFGDGTRLSIL.

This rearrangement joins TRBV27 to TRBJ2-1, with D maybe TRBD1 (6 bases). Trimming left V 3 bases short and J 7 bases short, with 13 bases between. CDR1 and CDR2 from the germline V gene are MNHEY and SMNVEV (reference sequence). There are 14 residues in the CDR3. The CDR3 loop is CASSFTNRENEQFF. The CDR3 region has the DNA TGTGCCAGCAGTTTTACAAACAGGGAGAATGAGCAGTTCTTC.

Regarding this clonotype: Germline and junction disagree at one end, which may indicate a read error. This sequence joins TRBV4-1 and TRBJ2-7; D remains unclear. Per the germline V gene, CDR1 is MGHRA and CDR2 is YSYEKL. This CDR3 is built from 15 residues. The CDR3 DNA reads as TGCGCCAGCGGCCAAGCAAAGGAAATGTACTACGAGCAGTACTTC. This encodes CASGQAKEMYYEQYF.

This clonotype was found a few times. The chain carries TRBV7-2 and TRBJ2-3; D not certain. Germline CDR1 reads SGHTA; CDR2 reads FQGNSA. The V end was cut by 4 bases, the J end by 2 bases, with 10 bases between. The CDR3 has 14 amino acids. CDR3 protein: CASSSRSNTDTQYF. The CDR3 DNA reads TGTGCCAGCAGCTCCCGGTCGAACACAGATACGCAGTATTTT.

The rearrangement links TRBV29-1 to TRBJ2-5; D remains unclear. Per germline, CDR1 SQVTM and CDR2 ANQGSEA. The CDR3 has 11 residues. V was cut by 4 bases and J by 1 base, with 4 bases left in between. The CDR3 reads CSVVPQETQYF. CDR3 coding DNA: TGCAGCGTTGTCCCCCAAGAGACCCAGTACTTC. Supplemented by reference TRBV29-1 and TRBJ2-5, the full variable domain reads SAVISQKPSRDICQRGTSLTIQCQVDSQVTMMFWYRQQPGQSLTLIATANQGSEATYESGFVIDKFPISRPNLTFSTLTVSNMSPEDSSIYLCSVVPQETQYFGPGTRLLVL.

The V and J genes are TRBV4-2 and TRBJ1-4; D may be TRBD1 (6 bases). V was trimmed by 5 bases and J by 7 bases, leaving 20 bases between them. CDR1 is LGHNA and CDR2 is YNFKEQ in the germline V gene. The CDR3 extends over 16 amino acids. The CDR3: CASSTLWVGAGEKLFF. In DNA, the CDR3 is TGTGCCAGCAGCACCCTATGGGTGGGGGCCGGTGAAAAACTGTTTTTT.

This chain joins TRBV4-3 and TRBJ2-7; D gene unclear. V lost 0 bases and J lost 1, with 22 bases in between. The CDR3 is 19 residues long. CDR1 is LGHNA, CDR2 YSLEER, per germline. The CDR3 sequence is CASSQDLATAADHSYEQYF. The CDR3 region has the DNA TGCGCCAGCAGCCAAGATTTAGCCACAGCTGCCGATCATTCCTACGAGCAGTACTTC.

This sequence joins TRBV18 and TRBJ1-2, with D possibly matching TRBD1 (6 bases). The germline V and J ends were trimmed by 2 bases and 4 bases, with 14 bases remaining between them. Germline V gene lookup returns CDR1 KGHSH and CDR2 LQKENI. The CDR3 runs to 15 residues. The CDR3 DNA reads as TGTGCCAGCTCACCATTCCCAGGGGTCGTCTATGGCTACACCTTC. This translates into CASSPFPGVVYGYTF. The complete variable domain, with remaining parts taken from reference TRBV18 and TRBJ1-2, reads NAGVMQNPRHLVRRRGQEARLRCSPMKGHSHVYWYRQLPEEGLKFMVYLQKENIIDESGMPKERFSAEFPKEGPSILRIQQVVRGDSAAYFCASSPFPGVVYGYTFGSGTRLTVV.

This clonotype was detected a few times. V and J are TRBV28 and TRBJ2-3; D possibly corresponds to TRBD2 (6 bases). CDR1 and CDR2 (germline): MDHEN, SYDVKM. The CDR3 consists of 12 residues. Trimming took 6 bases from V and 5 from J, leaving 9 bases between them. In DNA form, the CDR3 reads TGTGCCAGCAGAGAGGGAGGAGATACGCAGTATTTT. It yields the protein CASREGGDTQYF. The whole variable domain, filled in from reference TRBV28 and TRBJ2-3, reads DVKVTQSSRYLVKRTGEKVFLECVQDMDHENMFWYRQDPGLGLRLIYFSYDVKMKEKGDIPEGYSVSREKKERFSLILESASTNQTSMYLCASREGGDTQYFGPGTRLTVL.

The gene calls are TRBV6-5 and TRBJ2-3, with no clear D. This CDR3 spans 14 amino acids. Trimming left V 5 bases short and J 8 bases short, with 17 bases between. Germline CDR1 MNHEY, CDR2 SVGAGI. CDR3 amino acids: CASSRYTGRGTQYF. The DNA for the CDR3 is TGTGCCAGCAGTAGATATACGGGCCGCGGTACGCAGTATTTT.

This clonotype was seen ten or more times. As DNA, the CDR3 is TGTGCCAGCAGCAAAGACAGAAGGAATGAAAAACTGTTTTTT. It specifies CASSKDRRNEKLFF. The chain joins TRBV7-2 to TRBJ1-4; possible D gene TRBD1, 5 bases. V was pared by 5 bases and J by 5 bases, with 12 bases between. Germline V gives CDR1 SGHTA, CDR2 FQGNSA. The CDR3 sequence is 14 residues long.

The CDR3 protein is CATSRDSGVGEAFF. The CDR3 DNA sequence: TGTGCCACCAGCAGAGATTCGGGGGTGGGTGAAGCTTTCTTT. The chain joins TRBV15 to TRBJ1-1, with a weak D call TRBD1 (5 bases). The CDR3 spans 14 residues. CDR1 is LNHNV and CDR2 is YYDKDF in the germline V gene (reference sequence). V lost 0 bases, J lost 7 bases, and 12 bases lay in between.

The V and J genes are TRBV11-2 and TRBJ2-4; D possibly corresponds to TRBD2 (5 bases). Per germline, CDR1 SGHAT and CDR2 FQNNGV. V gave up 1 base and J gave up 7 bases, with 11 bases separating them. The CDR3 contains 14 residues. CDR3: CASSLVGSGNIQYF. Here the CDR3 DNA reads TGTGCCAGCAGCTTAGTAGGCTCGGGGAACATTCAGTACTTC.

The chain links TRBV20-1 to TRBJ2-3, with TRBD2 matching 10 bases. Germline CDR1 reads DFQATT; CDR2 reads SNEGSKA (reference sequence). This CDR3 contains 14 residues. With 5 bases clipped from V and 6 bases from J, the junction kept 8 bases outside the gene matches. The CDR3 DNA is TGCAGTGCTCTAGCGGGAGAAGGCGCCGATACGCAGTATTTT. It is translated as CSALAGEGADTQYF.

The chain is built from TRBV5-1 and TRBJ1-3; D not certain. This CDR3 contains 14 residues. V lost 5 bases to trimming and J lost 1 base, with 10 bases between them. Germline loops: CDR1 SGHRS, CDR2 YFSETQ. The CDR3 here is CASRRAESGNTIYF. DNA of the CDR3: TGCGCCAGCAGGCGCGCGGAATCTGGAAACACCATATATTTT.

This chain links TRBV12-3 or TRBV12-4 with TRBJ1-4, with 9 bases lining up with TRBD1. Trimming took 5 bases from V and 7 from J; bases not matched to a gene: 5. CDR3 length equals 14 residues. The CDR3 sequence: CASSRGTGREKLFF. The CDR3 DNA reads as TGTGCCAGCAGTCGGGGGACAGGGCGTGAAAAACTGTTTTTT.